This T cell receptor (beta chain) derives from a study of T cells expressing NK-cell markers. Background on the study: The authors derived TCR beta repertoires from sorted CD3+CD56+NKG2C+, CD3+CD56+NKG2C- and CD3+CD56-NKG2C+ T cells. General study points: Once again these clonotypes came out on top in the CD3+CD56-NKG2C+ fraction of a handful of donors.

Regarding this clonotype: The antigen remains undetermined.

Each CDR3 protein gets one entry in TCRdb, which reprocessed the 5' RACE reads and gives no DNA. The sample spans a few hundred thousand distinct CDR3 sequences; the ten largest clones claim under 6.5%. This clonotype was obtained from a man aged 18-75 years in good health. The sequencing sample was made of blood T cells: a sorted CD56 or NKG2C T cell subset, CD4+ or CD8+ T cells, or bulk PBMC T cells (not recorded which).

This chain's CDR3 is CASSYAPPGQSNYGYTF. This rearrangement joins TRBV7-8 to TRBJ1-2; TCRdb outputs TRBD1, but without DNA this stays unchecked. Germline V lookup: CDR1 SGHVS, CDR2 FQNEAQ. This CDR3 contains 17 residues.